This T cell receptor beta chain was recorded in a study of cytomegalovirus exposure and HLA in healthy donors. V was pared by 4 bases and J by 1 base, with 2 bases of the junction left unmatched. Germline assignment: CDR1 SEHNR and CDR2 FQNEAQ (reference sequence). This CDR3 is 14 amino acids long. Both 60 Vbeta primers and 13 Jbeta primers went into the PCR. The assay was immunoSEQ multiplex PCR, and TCRdb's table has in-frame clones only and misses some. Of fewer than 250,000 clones listed, around 76% are singletons. The rearrangement links TRBV7-9 to TRBJ2-5, with 8 nucleotides matching TRBD2. The source material was PBMCs. The source of this sequence is a man aged 35 to 55 in good health and CMV-seropositive. The CDR3 DNA is TGTGCCAGCAGCTCCGGGACTAGCCAAGAGACCCAGTACTTC. This codes for CASSSGTSQETQYF. The full variable domain, in which reference TRBV7-9 and TRBJ2-5 provide the parts outside the CDR3, is DTGVSQNPRHKITKRGQNVTFRCDPISEHNRLYWYRQTLGQGPEFLTYFQNEAQLEKSRLLSDRFSAERPKGSFSTLEIQRTEQGDSAMYLCASSSGTSQETQYFGPGTRLLVL.